This T cell receptor beta chain was retrieved from a study of vaccination and CD4 T cells after COVID-19. Study summary: Researchers treated cells with overlapping spike peptides taken from SARS-CoV-2, HCoV-NL63, HCoV-OC43 and HCoV-229E. Whole-study results and caveats: In convalescent patients, 304 of 307 vaccine-specific clones were mono-reactive for SARS-CoV-2 spike.

Sequencing of the DNA from cultured CD4+ T cells was carried out with the Oncomine TCR Beta short-read assay. TCRdb re-called the PCR reads with MiXCR, one entry per CDR3 protein. The repertoire includes about 20,000 distinct CDR3 sequences, 55% of them detected once, and over 15% sits in the top ten. Treatment here: roughly 10-day PBMC culture with coronavirus spike peptide pools or control peptides (ViraFEST assay). CDR3 length: 12 residues. The germline V gene has CDR1 SGHTA and CDR2 FQGNSA. Trimming took 5 bases from V and 9 from J, leaving 11 bases between them. The table lists this clonotype with a count of one. Its antigen is still unknown.

This chain joins TRBV7-2 and TRBJ2-1; perhaps TRBD2 as D (5 bases). Source material: CD4+ T cells from blood, cultured in vitro. The clonotype was recovered from a human donor who had recovered from COVID-19. The CDR3 sequence: CASSKGLFEQFF. In DNA, the CDR3 is TGTGCCAGCAGCAAAGGACTGTTTGAGCAGTTCTTC.